Sequencing of this T cell receptor beta chain was carried out in a study of blood T cell repertoires in COVID-19. Study information: Acute and convalescent COVID-19 specimens originated in the United States, Italy and Spain.

Methods used by the authors: Reference gene primer amplification yielded estimated nucleated cell counts. Some clones are missing from TCRdb's copy, which holds only in-frame ones; the method was immunoSEQ multiplex PCR. The V and J calls and clone size are taken from that table; D and trimming were inferred from the DNA. Among under 250,000 clones listed, about nine tenths were seen once. The source material was peripheral blood. The receptor comes from a man in his sixties who had recovered from COVID-19.

In DNA form, the CDR3 reads TGTGCCAGCTCGCTACTCCTGACAGGGGGCCTATCCTATGGCTACACCTTC. Its protein is CASSLLLTGGLSYGYTF. The gene calls are TRBV18 and TRBJ1-2; 10 bases match TRBD1. CDR1 and CDR2 from the germline V gene are KGHSH and LQKENI. The CDR3 runs to 17 residues. V shed 6 bases and J 4 bases; nucleotides not matched to a gene: 14.